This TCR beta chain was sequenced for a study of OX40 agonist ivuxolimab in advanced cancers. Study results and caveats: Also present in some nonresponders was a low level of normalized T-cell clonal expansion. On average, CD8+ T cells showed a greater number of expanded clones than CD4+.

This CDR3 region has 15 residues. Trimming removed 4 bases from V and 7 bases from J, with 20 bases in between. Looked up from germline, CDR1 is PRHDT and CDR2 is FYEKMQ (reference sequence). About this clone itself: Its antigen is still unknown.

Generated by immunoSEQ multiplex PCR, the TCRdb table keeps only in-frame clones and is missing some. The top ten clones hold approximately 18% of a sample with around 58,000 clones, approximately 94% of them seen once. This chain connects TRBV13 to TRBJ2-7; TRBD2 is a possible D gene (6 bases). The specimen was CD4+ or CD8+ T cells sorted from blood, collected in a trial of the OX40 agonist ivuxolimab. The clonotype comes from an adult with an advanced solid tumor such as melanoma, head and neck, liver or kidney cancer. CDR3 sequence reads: CASSWRGVGGEEQYF. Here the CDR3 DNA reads TGTGCCAGCAGCTGGCGGGGTGTGGGCGGGGAAGAGCAGTACTTC.